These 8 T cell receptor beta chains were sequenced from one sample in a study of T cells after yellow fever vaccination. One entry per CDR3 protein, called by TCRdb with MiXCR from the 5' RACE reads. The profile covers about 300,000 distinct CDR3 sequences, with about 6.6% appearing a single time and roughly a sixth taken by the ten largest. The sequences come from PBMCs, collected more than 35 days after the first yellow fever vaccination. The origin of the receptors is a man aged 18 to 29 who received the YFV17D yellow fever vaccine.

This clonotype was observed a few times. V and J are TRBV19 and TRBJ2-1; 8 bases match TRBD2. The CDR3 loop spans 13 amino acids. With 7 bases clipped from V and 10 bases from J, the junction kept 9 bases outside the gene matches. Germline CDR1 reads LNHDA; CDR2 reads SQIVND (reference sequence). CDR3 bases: TGTGCCAGTAATCGCGGGGGGCCCTTGGAGCAGTTCTTC. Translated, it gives CASNRGGPLEQFF.

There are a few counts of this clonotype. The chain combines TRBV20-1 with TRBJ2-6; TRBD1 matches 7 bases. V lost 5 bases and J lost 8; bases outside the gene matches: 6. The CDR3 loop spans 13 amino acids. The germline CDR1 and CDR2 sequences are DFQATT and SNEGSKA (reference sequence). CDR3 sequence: CSAADRLTNVLTF. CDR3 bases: TGCAGTGCTGCGGACAGGCTAACCAACGTCCTGACTTTC.

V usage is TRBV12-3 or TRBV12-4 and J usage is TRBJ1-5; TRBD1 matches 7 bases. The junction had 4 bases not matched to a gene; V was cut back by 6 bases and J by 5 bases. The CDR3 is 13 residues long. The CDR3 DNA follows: TGTGCCAGCAGACAAACAGGGGATCAGCCCCAGCATTTT. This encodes CASRQTGDQPQHF.

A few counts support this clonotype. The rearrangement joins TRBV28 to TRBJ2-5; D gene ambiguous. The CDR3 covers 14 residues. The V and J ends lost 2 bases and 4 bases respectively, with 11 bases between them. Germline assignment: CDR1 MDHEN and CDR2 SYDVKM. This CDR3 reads CASSLRPGLETQYF. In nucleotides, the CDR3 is TGTGCCAGCAGTTTAAGACCAGGCCTAGAGACCCAGTACTTC.

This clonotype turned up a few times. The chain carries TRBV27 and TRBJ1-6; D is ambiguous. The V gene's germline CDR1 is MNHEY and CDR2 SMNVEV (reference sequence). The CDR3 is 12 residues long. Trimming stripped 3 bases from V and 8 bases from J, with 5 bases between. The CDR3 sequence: CASSFVDSPLHF. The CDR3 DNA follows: TGTGCCAGCAGTTTCGTGGATTCACCCCTCCACTTT.

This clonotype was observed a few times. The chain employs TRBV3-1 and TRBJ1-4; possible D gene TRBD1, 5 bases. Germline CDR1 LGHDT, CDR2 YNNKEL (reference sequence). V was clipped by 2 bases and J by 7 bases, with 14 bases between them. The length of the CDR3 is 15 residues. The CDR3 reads CASSQRDEDSEKLFF. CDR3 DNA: TGTGCCAGCAGCCAACGGGACGAGGATAGTGAAAAACTGTTTTTT.

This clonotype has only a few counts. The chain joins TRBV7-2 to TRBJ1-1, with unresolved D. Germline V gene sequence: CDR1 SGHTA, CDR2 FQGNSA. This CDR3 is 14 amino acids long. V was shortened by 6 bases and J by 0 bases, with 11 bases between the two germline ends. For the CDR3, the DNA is TGTGCCAGCAGGTCCGCCCCCCTGAACACTGAAGCTTTCTTT. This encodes CASRSAPLNTEAFF.

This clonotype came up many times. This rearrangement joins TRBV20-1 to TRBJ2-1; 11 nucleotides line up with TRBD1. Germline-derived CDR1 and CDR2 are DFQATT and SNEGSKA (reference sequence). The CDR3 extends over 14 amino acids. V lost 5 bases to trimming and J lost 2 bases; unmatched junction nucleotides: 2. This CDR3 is CSAVGQGAYNEQFF. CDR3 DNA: TGCAGTGCTGTGGGACAGGGGGCCTACAATGAGCAGTTCTTC.